A selection of T cell receptor beta chains follows, all from one sample in a study of shared clonotypes between healthy human individuals. The data were produced by immunoSEQ multiplex PCR, yet TCRdb's version contains in-frame clones alone and is incomplete. The table has 300,000 to 400,000 clones, around 86% seen once. The sequenced sample was memory CD8+ T cells sorted from blood. Every receptor here comes from a man between 18 and 29 years old in good health. Both conserved end residues are part of each CDR3. The D gene is left open where the match is weak. The size entry is marked missing in some rows and otherwise reads once, few, many or a size class.

cdr3_nt: TGTGCCAGCAGATTAGCGGGAGGGCTCGAAGAGCAGTACTTC
cdr3_aa: CASRLAGGLEEQYF
clone_size: -
j_call: TRBJ2-7
v_call: TRBV6-5
d_call: TRBD2

cdr3_nt: TGCGCCAGCAGCTTTAACTGGAACACTGAAGCTTTCTTT
cdr3_aa: CASSFNWNTEAFF
clone_size: -
j_call: TRBJ1-1
v_call: TRBV5-1
d_call: -

cdr3_nt: TGTGCCAGCAGCTCGGATGGGGGAGGAGGCCTCCACTTT
cdr3_aa: CASSSDGGGGLHF
clone_size: -
j_call: TRBJ1-6
v_call: TRBV7-3
d_call: -

cdr3_nt: TGTGCCAGCAGCTTAGAAAACCCTCGACTAGCGGGACTCTACGAGCAGTACTTC
cdr3_aa: CASSLENPRLAGLYEQYF
clone_size: -
j_call: TRBJ2-7
v_call: TRBV11-2
d_call: TRBD2

cdr3_nt: TGTGCCAGCAGCATGACTGTTTATGGCTACACCTTC
cdr3_aa: CASSMTVYGYTF
clone_size: -
j_call: TRBJ1-2
v_call: TRBV11-2
d_call: -

cdr3_nt: TGTGCCAGCAGTGACCCCTTCTTGGCGGGGGTCGTCGCCGGGGAGCTGTTTTTT
cdr3_aa: CASSDPFLAGVVAGELFF
clone_size: -
j_call: TRBJ2-2
v_call: TRBV6-1
d_call: TRBD2

cdr3_nt: TGTGCCAGCAGTTCCAGTAACGAGCAGTTCTTC
cdr3_aa: CASSSSNEQFF
clone_size: -
j_call: TRBJ2-1
v_call: TRBV6-5
d_call: -

cdr3_nt: TGTGCCAGCAGTTTATGGTTCCCCCAGGGAACACCCTACGAGCAGTACTTC
cdr3_aa: CASSLWFPQGTPYEQYF
clone_size: -
j_call: TRBJ2-7
v_call: TRBV28
d_call: -

cdr3_nt: TGTGCCAGCAGTATCCAGGGGGTGTACGAGCAGTACTTC
cdr3_aa: CASSIQGVYEQYF
clone_size: -
j_call: TRBJ2-7
v_call: TRBV27
d_call: TRBD1

cdr3_nt: TGTGCCAGCAGCTCAACTGCGTGGACCCAAGAGACCCAGTACTTC
cdr3_aa: CASSSTAWTQETQYF
clone_size: once
j_call: TRBJ2-5
v_call: TRBV11-3
d_call: -

cdr3_nt: TGCGCCAGCAGTTACAGTGGGGAAGAGACCCAGTACTTC
cdr3_aa: CASSYSGEETQYF
clone_size: -
j_call: TRBJ2-5
v_call: TRBV5-1
d_call: -

cdr3_nt: TGTGCCAGCAGCTTCGGGCAGATTAATGAAAAACTGTTTTTT
cdr3_aa: CASSFGQINEKLFF
clone_size: -
j_call: TRBJ1-4
v_call: TRBV13
d_call: -

cdr3_nt: TGTGCCACCAGCAGCCTCGGGGTGGCTGGAAACACCATATATTTT
cdr3_aa: CATSSLGVAGNTIYF
clone_size: -
j_call: TRBJ1-3
v_call: TRBV15
d_call: -

cdr3_nt: TGTGCCAGCACTGGGGGAGCCAATGGCTACACCTTC
cdr3_aa: CASTGGANGYTF
clone_size: -
j_call: TRBJ1-2
v_call: TRBV25-1
d_call: -

cdr3_nt: TGCAGCGTTGCCGTGGGGGACACCGGGGAGCTGTTTTTT
cdr3_aa: CSVAVGDTGELFF
clone_size: -
j_call: TRBJ2-2
v_call: TRBV29-1
d_call: -

cdr3_nt: TGCGCCAGCAACCTAGATGGTAGGTCAGATGAAGCTTTCTTT
cdr3_aa: CASNLDGRSDEAFF
clone_size: -
j_call: TRBJ1-1
v_call: TRBV5-1
d_call: -

cdr3_nt: TGTGCCAGCAGCCCGGGCTGGGGGGGCCCAAACGCACAAGAGACCCAGTACTTC
cdr3_aa: CASSPGWGGPNAQETQYF
clone_size: -
j_call: TRBJ2-5
v_call: TRBV7-3
d_call: -

cdr3_nt: TGTGCCAGCAGCTTTCTCTCCTACGAGCAGTACTTC
cdr3_aa: CASSFLSYEQYF
clone_size: -
j_call: TRBJ2-7
v_call: TRBV6-1
d_call: -

cdr3_nt: TGCGCCAGCAGTTATACTCTTCTTCTAAAGACCAGTAAAAACATTCAGTACTTC
cdr3_aa: CASSYTLLLKTSKNIQYF
clone_size: -
j_call: TRBJ2-4
v_call: TRBV5-1
d_call: -

cdr3_nt: TGCAGCGTTTTCGGGGGGCCGCGCTACGAGCAGTACTTC
cdr3_aa: CSVFGGPRYEQYF
clone_size: -
j_call: TRBJ2-7
v_call: TRBV29-1
d_call: -

cdr3_nt: TGTGCCAGCAGCACAGAGGGGAGGCCCTACGAGCAGTACTTC
cdr3_aa: CASSTEGRPYEQYF
clone_size: many
j_call: TRBJ2-7
v_call: TRBV9
d_call: -

cdr3_nt: TGTGCCACCAGCAGTAGGGGAGATCGGAACACTGAAGCTTTCTTT
cdr3_aa: CATSSRGDRNTEAFF
clone_size: once
j_call: TRBJ1-1
v_call: TRBV15
d_call: -

cdr3_nt: TGTGGGAGCAGTCACGGAGCCTGGACATCGGACTCCTACGAGCAGTACTTC
cdr3_aa: CGSSHGAWTSDSYEQYF
clone_size: -
j_call: TRBJ2-7
v_call: TRBV18
d_call: -

cdr3_nt: TGTGCCAGCAGTGGGACAGGGGGGCTGGGTGGCTACACCTTC
cdr3_aa: CASSGTGGLGGYTF
clone_size: -
j_call: TRBJ1-2
v_call: TRBV25-1
d_call: TRBD1

cdr3_nt: TGTGCCTGGGACAGGGTTTTAGGAGAGACCCAGTACTTC
cdr3_aa: CAWDRVLGETQYF
clone_size: -
j_call: TRBJ2-5
v_call: TRBV30
d_call: TRBD1

cdr3_nt: TGCGCCAGGTTGGACATACCGAACACTGAAGCTTTCTTT
cdr3_aa: CARLDIPNTEAFF
clone_size: -
j_call: TRBJ1-1
v_call: TRBV10-1
d_call: -

cdr3_nt: TGTGCCAGCAGCTTGGACAGGGTGAACACTGAAGCTTTCTTT
cdr3_aa: CASSLDRVNTEAFF
clone_size: -
j_call: TRBJ1-1
v_call: TRBV5-5
d_call: -

cdr3_nt: TGTGCCACCAGCAGAGCTCTAGCGGGAGGTGGCGAGCAGTACTTC
cdr3_aa: CATSRALAGGGEQYF
clone_size: -
j_call: TRBJ2-7
v_call: TRBV15
d_call: TRBD2

cdr3_nt: TGCGCCAGCAGCCAAGTTGGCGCAGATACGCAGTATTTT
cdr3_aa: CASSQVGADTQYF
clone_size: -
j_call: TRBJ2-3
v_call: TRBV4-1
d_call: -

cdr3_nt: TGTGCCAGCAGCCCTTCAGGGGCGGAATACGAGCAGTACTTC
cdr3_aa: CASSPSGAEYEQYF
clone_size: -
j_call: TRBJ2-7
v_call: TRBV9
d_call: -

cdr3_nt: TGTGCCAGCAGTGAGGGTAGCGGGAGGGCCTACGAGCAGTACTTC
cdr3_aa: CASSEGSGRAYEQYF
clone_size: -
j_call: TRBJ2-7
v_call: TRBV2
d_call: TRBD2

cdr3_nt: TGTGCCAGCAGCTCGGGTGGACGGGGGTATGGCTACACCTTC
cdr3_aa: CASSSGGRGYGYTF
clone_size: -
j_call: TRBJ1-2
v_call: TRBV7-9
d_call: -

cdr3_nt: TGCGCCAGCAGCTTGGCCCCGGACTCGGCCCAGAACTCCTACAATGAGCAGTTCTTC
cdr3_aa: CASSLAPDSAQNSYNEQFF
clone_size: -
j_call: TRBJ2-1
v_call: TRBV5-1
d_call: -

cdr3_nt: TGTGCCAGCAGTGAAAACTCGGATTACGAGCAGTACTTC
cdr3_aa: CASSENSDYEQYF
clone_size: -
j_call: TRBJ2-7
v_call: TRBV2
d_call: -

cdr3_nt: TGTGCCAGCAGCATAGGGACAGGGTTGTCGGAGACCCAGTACTTC
cdr3_aa: CASSIGTGLSETQYF
clone_size: -
j_call: TRBJ2-5
v_call: TRBV11-3
d_call: TRBD1

cdr3_nt: TGTGCCAGCAGCGTAGCGTCGGGGGGGTACGAGCAGTACTTC
cdr3_aa: CASSVASGGYEQYF
clone_size: -
j_call: TRBJ2-7
v_call: TRBV9
d_call: TRBD2

cdr3_nt: TGTGCCAGCAGGATCCAGACAACAATGCCCCAGTACTTC
cdr3_aa: CASRIQTTMPQYF
clone_size: -
j_call: TRBJ2-5
v_call: TRBV5-6
d_call: -

cdr3_nt: TGTGCCAGCAGTTTAAGAGGGTTAAGGGGCGAGCAGTACTTC
cdr3_aa: CASSLRGLRGEQYF
clone_size: -
j_call: TRBJ2-7
v_call: TRBV28
d_call: -

cdr3_nt: TGTGCCAGCAGCTCCCGGGACAGGGTCCAGCCCCAGCATTTT
cdr3_aa: CASSSRDRVQPQHF
clone_size: once
j_call: TRBJ1-5
v_call: TRBV5-6
d_call: TRBD1

cdr3_nt: TGCGCCAGCAGCCAAGATCCTGGAGCGGGTAGTGGCTACACCTTC
cdr3_aa: CASSQDPGAGSGYTF
clone_size: -
j_call: TRBJ1-2
v_call: TRBV4-1
d_call: -

cdr3_nt: TGTGCCAGCAGGGCCATATGGGATTACGAAAAACTGTTTTTT
cdr3_aa: CASRAIWDYEKLFF
clone_size: -
j_call: TRBJ1-4
v_call: TRBV6-5
d_call: -

cdr3_nt: TGCGCCAGCAGCAACGCCCGGGAGAGCTTTGCCGTCGAGCAGTACTTC
cdr3_aa: CASSNARESFAVEQYF
clone_size: once
j_call: TRBJ2-7
v_call: TRBV5-1
d_call: -

cdr3_nt: TGTGCCAGCAGCTTGGAGGACCAAATTGAGGCCCAGTACTTC
cdr3_aa: CASSLEDQIEAQYF
clone_size: -
j_call: TRBJ2-5
v_call: TRBV5-6
d_call: -

cdr3_nt: TGTGCCAGCAGCTTTTCGCGGACAGGGAACACTGAAGCTTTCTTT
cdr3_aa: CASSFSRTGNTEAFF
clone_size: -
j_call: TRBJ1-1
v_call: TRBV7-2
d_call: TRBD1

cdr3_nt: TGTGCCAGCTCACCATGGCGGACAGACGCTTCACCCCTCCACTTT
cdr3_aa: CASSPWRTDASPLHF
clone_size: -
j_call: TRBJ1-6
v_call: TRBV18
d_call: -

cdr3_nt: TGTGCCAGCAGCTTACATGACTTC
cdr3_aa: CASSLHDF
clone_size: -
j_call: TRBJ2-5
v_call: TRBV11-2
d_call: -

cdr3_nt: TGTGCCAGCAGTGACGGGGAAAACTATGGCTACACCTTC
cdr3_aa: CASSDGENYGYTF
clone_size: -
j_call: TRBJ1-2
v_call: TRBV2
d_call: -

cdr3_nt: TGCGCCAGCAGCCAAGATCTCCAGGGGTGGGAAAAACTGTTTTTT
cdr3_aa: CASSQDLQGWEKLFF
clone_size: few
j_call: TRBJ1-4
v_call: TRBV4-1
d_call: -

cdr3_nt: TGTGCCAGCAGCTCTATCGGAAGGGACCCCGAGCAGTACTTC
cdr3_aa: CASSSIGRDPEQYF
clone_size: few
j_call: TRBJ2-7
v_call: TRBV7-2
d_call: -

cdr3_nt: TGCGCCAGCAGCCAAGAATTTGTACTCACAGATACGCAGTATTTT
cdr3_aa: CASSQEFVLTDTQYF
clone_size: -
j_call: TRBJ2-3
v_call: TRBV4-3
d_call: -